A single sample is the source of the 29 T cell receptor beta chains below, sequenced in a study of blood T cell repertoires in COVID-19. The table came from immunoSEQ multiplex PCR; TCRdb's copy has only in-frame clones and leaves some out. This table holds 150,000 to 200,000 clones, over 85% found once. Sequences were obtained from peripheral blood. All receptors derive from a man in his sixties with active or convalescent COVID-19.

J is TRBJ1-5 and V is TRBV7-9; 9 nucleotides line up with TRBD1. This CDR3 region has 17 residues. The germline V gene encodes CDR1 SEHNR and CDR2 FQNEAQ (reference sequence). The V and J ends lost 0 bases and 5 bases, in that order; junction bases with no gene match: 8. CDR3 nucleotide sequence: TGTGCCAGCAGCTTAGCGGTCGAGACAGGGGGTTATCAGCCCCAGCATTTT. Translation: CASSLAVETGGYQPQHF.

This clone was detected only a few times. The CDR3 loop reads CASRKGAYNSPLHF. In DNA form, the CDR3 reads TGTGCCAGCAGGAAGGGGGCCTATAATTCACCCCTCCACTTT. The chain combines TRBV14 with TRBJ1-6; possible D gene TRBD1, 6 bases. Between the trimmed V and J ends, which lost 6 bases and 2 bases, there was a span of 8 bases. From germline, CDR1 is SGHDN and CDR2 FVKESK. This CDR3 is 14 amino acids long.

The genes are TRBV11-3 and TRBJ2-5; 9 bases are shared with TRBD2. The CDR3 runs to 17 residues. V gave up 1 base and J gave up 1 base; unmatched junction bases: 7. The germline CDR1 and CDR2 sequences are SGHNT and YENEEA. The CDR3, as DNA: TGTGCCAGCAGCTTAGGTGTAGCGGGGGACCTCCAAGAGACCCAGTACTTC. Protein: CASSLGVAGDLQETQYF.

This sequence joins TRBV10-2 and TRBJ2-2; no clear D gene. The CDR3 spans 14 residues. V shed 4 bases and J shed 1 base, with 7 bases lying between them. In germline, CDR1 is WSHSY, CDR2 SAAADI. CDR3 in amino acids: CASSADWNTGELFF. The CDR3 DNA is TGCGCCAGCAGTGCCGACTGGAACACCGGGGAGCTGTTTTTT.

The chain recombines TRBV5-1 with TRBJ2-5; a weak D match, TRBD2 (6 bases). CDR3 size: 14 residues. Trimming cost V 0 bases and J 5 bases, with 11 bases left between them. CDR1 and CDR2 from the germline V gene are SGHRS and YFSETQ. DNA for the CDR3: TGCGCCAGCAGCTTGGCCGGGAGTAGCGAGACCCAGTACTTC. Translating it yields CASSLAGSSETQYF.

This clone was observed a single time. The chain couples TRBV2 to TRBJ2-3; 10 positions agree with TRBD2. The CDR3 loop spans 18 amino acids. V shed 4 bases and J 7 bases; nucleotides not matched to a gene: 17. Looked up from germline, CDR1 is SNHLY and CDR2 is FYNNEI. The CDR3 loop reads CASSADSNSGGATNTQYF. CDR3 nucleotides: TGTGCCAGCAGTGCAGACTCCAACAGCGGGGGGGCCACGAATACGCAGTATTTT. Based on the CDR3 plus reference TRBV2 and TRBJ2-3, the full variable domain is EPEVTQTPSHQVTQMGQEVILRCVPISNHLYFYWYRQILGQKVEFLVSFYNNEISEKSEIFDDQFSVERPDGSNFTLKIRSTKLEDSAMYFCASSADSNSGGATNTQYFGPGTRLTVL.

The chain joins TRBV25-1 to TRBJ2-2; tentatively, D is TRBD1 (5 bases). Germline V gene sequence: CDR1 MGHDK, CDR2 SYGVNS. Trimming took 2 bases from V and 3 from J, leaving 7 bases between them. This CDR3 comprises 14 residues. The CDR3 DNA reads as TGTGCCAGCAGTGAACAGGGCTACACCGGGGAGCTGTTTTTT. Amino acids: CASSEQGYTGELFF.

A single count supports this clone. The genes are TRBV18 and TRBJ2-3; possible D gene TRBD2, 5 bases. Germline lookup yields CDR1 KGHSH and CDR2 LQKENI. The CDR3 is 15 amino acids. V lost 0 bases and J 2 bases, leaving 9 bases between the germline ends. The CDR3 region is CASSPPLAHTDTQYF. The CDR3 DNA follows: TGTGCCAGCTCACCACCGTTAGCGCACACAGATACGCAGTATTTT. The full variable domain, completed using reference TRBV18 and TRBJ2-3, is NAGVMQNPRHLVRRRGQEARLRCSPMKGHSHVYWYRQLPEEGLKFMVYLQKENIIDESGMPKERFSAEFPKEGPSILRIQQVVRGDSAAYFCASSPPLAHTDTQYFGPGTRLTVL.

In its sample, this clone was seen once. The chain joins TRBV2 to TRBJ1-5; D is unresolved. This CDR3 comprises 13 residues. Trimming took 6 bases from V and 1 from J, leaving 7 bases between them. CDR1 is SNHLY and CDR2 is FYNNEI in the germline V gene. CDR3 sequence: CASRIESNQPQHF. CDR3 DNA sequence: TGTGCCAGCAGGATAGAAAGCAATCAGCCCCAGCATTTT.

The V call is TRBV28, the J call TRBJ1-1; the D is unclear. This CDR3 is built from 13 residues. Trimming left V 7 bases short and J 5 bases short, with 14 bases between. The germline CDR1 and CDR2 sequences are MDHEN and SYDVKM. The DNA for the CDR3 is TGTGCCAGCATTATTATGGGAGGGACTGAAGCTTTCTTT. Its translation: CASIIMGGTEAFF.

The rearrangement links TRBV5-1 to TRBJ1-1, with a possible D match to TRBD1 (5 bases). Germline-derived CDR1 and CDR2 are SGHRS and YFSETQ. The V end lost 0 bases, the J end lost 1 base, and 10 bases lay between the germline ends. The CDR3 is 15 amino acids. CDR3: CASSLVSGGNTEAFF. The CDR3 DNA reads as TGCGCCAGCAGCTTGGTGTCCGGGGGGAACACTGAAGCTTTCTTT.

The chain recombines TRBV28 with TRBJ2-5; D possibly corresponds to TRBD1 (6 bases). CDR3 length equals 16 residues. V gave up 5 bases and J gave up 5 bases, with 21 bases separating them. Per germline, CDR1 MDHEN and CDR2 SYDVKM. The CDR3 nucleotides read TGTGCCAGCAGTCCCGCCGACTCTACAGGGTTGGAGACCCAGTACTTC. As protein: CASSPADSTGLETQYF.

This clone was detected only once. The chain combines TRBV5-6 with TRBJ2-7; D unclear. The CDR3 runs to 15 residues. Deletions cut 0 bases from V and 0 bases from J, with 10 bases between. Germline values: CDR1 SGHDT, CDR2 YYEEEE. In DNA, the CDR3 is TGTGCCAGCAGCTTGGGTACTGTTAGCTCCTACGAGCAGTACTTC. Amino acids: CASSLGTVSSYEQYF.

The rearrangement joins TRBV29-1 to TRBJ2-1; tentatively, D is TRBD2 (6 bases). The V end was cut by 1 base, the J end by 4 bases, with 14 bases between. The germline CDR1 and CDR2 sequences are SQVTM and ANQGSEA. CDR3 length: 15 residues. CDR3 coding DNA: TGCAGCGTTGAAGTCGGGGAGGAATCGTACAATGAGCAGTTCTTC. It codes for CSVEVGEESYNEQFF.

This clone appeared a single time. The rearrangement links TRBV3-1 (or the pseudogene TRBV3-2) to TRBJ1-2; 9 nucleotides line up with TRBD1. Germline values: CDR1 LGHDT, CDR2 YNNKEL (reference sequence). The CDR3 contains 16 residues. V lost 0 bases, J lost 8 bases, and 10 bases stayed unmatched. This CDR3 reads CASSQDPRQGDFGYTF. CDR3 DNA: TGTGCCAGCAGCCAAGACCCCAGACAGGGGGATTTCGGCTACACCTTC.

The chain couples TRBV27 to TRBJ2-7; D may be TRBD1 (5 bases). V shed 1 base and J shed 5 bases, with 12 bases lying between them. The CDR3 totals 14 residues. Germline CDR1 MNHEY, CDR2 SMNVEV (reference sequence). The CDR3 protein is CASSLLGSRDEQYF. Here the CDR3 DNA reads TGTGCCAGCAGTTTATTGGGTTCCAGGGACGAGCAGTACTTC.

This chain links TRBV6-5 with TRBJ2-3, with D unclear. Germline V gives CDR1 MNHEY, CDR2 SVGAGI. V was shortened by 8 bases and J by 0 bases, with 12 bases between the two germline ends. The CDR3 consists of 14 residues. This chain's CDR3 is CASLRASSTDTQYF. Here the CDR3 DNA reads TGTGCCAGCCTGAGAGCATCTAGCACAGATACGCAGTATTTT.

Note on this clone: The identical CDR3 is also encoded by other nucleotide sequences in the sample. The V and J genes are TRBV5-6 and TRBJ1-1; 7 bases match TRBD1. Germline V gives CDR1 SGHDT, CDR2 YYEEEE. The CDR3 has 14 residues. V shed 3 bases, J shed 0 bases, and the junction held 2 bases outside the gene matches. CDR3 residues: CASSSDRMNTEAFF. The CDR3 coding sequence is TGTGCCAGCAGCTCGGACAGGATGAACACTGAAGCTTTCTTT.

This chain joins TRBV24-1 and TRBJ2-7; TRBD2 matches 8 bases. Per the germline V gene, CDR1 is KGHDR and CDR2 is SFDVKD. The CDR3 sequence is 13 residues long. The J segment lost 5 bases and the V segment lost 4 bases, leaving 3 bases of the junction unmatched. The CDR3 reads CATSETGRDEQYF. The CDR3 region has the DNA TGTGCCACCAGTGAAACCGGGAGGGACGAGCAGTACTTC.

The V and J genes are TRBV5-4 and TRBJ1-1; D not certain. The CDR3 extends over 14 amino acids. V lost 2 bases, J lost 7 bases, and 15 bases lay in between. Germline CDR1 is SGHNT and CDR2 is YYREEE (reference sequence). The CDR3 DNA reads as TGTGCCAGCAGCTTTAGTGAGAGGAGGCGTGAAGCTTTCTTT. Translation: CASSFSERRREAFF.

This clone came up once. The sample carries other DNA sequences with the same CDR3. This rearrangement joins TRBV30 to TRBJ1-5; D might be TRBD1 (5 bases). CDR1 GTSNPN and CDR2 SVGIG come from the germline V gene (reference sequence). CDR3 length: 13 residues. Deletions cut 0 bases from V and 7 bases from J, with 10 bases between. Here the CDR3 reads CAWSVRGDQPQHF. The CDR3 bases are TGTGCCTGGAGTGTACGGGGGGACCAGCCCCAGCATTTT. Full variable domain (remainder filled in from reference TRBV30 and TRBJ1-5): SQTIHQWPATLVQPVGSPLSLECTVEGTSNPNLYWYRQAAGRGLQLLFYSVGIGQISSEVPQNLSASRPQDRQFILSSKKLLLSDSGFYLCAWSVRGDQPQHFGDGTRLSIL.

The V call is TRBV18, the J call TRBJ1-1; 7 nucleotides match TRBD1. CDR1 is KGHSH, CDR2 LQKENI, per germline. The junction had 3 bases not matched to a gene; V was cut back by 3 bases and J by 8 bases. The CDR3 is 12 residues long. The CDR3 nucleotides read TGTGCCAGCTCACCGGGACAGTTAGAAGCTTTCTTT. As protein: CASSPGQLEAFF.

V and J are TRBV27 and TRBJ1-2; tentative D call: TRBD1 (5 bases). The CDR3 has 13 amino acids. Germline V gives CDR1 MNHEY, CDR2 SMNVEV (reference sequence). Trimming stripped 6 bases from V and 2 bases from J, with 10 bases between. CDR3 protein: CASRAGFNYGYTF. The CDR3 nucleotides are TGTGCCAGCAGGGCAGGGTTCAACTATGGCTACACCTTC.

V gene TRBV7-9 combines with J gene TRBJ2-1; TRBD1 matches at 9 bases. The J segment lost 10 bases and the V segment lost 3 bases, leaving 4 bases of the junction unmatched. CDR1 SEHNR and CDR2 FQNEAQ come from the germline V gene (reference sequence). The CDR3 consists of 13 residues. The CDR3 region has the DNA TGTGCCAGCAGCTTGGACAGGGGCTCCGAGCAGTTCTTC. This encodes CASSLDRGSEQFF. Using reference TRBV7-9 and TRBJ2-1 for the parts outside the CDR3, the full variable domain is DTGVSQNPRHKITKRGQNVTFRCDPISEHNRLYWYRQTLGQGPEFLTYFQNEAQLEKSRLLSDRFSAERPKGSFSTLEIQRTEQGDSAMYLCASSLDRGSEQFFGPGTRLTVL.

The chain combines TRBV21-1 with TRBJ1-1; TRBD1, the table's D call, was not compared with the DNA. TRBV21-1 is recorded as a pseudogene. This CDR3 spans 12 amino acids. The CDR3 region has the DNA TGTGCCAGTAACAGGTGGGGCACTGAAGCTTTCTTT. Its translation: CASNRWGTEAFF.

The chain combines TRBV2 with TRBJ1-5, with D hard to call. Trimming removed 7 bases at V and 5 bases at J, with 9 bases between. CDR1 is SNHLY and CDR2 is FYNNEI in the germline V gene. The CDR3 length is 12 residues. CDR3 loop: CASTEPDQPQHF. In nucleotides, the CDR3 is TGTGCCAGCACAGAACCCGATCAGCCCCAGCATTTT.

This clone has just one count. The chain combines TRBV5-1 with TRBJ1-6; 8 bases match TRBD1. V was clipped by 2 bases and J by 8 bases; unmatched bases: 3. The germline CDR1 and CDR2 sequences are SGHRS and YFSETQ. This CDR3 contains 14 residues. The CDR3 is CASSLMDRDSPLHF. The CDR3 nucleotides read TGCGCCAGCAGCTTAATGGACAGGGATTCACCCCTCCACTTT. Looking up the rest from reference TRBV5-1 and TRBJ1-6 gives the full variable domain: KAGVTQTPRYLIKTRGQQVTLSCSPISGHRSVSWYQQTPGQGLQFLFEYFSETQRNKGNFPGRFSGRQFSNSRSEMNVSTLELGDSALYLCASSLMDRDSPLHFGNGTRLTVT.

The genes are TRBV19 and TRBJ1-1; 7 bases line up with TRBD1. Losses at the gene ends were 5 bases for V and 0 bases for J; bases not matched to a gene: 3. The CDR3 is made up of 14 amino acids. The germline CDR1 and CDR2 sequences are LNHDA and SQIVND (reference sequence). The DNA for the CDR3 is TGTGCCAGTAGTGGGGACAGAATGAACACTGAAGCTTTCTTT. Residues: CASSGDRMNTEAFF.

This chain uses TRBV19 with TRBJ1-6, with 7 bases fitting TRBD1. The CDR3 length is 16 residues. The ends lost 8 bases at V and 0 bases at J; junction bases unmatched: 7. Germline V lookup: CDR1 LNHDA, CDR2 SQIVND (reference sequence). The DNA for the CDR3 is TGTGCCAGTCGGTTGGGACAGCTCTCCTATAATTCACCCCTCCACTTT. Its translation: CASRLGQLSYNSPLHF.